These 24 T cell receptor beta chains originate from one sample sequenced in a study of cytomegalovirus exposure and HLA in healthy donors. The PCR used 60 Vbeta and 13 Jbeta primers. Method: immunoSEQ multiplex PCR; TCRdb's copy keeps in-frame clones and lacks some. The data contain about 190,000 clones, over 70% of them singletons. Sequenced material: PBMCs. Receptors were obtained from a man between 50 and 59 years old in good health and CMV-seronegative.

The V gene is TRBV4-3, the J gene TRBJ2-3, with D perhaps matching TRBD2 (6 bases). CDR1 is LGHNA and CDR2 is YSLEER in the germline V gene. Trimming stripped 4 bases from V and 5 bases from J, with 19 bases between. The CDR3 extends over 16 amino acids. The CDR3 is CASSPDYSSTRDTQYF. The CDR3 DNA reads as TGCGCCAGCAGCCCGGACTACTCTAGCACGAGAGATACGCAGTATTTT.

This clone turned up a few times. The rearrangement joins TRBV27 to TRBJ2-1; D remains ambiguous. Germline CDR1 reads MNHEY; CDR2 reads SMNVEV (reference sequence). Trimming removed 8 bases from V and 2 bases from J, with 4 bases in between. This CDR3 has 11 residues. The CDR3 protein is CASLAYNEQFF. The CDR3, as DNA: TGTGCCAGCCTCGCCTACAATGAGCAGTTCTTC.

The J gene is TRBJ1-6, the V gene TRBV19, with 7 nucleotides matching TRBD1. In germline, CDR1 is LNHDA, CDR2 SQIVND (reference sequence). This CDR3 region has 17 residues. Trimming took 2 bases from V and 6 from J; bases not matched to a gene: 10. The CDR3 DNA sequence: TGTGCCAGTAGTATAAGGGGACCGGGACAGATTAATTCACCCCTCCACTTT. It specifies CASSIRGPGQINSPLHF. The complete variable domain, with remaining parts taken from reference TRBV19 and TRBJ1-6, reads DGGITQSPKYLFRKEGQNVTLSCEQNLNHDAMYWYRQDPGQGLRLIYYSQIVNDFQKGDIAEGYSVSREKKESFPLTVTSAQKNPTAFYLCASSIRGPGQINSPLHFGNGTRLTVT.

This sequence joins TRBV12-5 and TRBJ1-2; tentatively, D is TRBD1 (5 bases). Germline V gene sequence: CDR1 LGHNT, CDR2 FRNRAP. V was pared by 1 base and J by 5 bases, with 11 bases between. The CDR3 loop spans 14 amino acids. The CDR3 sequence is CASGLGGGVYGYTF. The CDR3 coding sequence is TGTGCTAGTGGTTTGGGGGGAGGGGTTTATGGCTACACCTTC. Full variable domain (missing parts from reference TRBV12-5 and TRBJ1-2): DARVTQTPRHKVTEMGQEVTMRCQPILGHNTVFWYRQTMMQGLELLAYFRNRAPLDDSGMPKDRFSAEMPDATLATLKIQPSEPRDSAVYFCASGLGGGVYGYTFGSGTRLTVV.

The CDR3 sequence is CASSPGVRQPQHF. The CDR3 DNA sequence: TGTGCCAGCAGTCCAGGGGTGCGGCAGCCCCAGCATTTT. The chain links TRBV6-4 to TRBJ1-5; tentative D call: TRBD1 (6 bases). This CDR3 spans 13 amino acids. Germline V gene sequence: CDR1 MRHNA, CDR2 SNTAGT. V shed 5 bases and J shed 7 bases, with 12 bases lying between them.

CDR3 sequence: CASSLLFGNYEQYF. The DNA for the CDR3 is TGTGCCAGCAGTTTACTTTTCGGGAACTACGAGCAGTACTTC. The chain employs TRBV27 and TRBJ2-7; D is perhaps TRBD2 (5 bases). In germline, CDR1 is MNHEY, CDR2 SMNVEV (reference sequence). The CDR3 consists of 14 residues. The germline V and J ends were trimmed by 2 bases and 3 bases, with 11 bases remaining between them.

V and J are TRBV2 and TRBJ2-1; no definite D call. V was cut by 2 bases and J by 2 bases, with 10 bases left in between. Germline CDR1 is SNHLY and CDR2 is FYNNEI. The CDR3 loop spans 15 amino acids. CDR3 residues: CASSEISGTYNEQFF. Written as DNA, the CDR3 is TGTGCCAGCAGTGAAATAAGTGGCACCTACAATGAGCAGTTCTTC.

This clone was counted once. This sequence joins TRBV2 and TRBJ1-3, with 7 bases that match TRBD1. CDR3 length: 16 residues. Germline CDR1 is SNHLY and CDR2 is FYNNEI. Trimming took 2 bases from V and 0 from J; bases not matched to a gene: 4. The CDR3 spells CASSEWGDSSGNTIYF. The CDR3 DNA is TGTGCCAGCAGTGAATGGGGGGACAGCTCTGGAAACACCATATATTTT.

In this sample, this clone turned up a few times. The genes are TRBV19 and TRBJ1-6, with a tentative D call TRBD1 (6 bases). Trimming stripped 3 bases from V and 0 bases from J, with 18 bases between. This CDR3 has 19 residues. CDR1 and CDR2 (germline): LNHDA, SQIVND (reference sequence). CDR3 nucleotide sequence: TGTGCCAGTAGTATGGGGGCAGGGGCGAGGAGCTCCTATAATTCACCCCTCCACTTT. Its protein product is CASSMGAGARSSYNSPLHF. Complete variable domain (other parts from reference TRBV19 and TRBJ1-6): DGGITQSPKYLFRKEGQNVTLSCEQNLNHDAMYWYRQDPGQGLRLIYYSQIVNDFQKGDIAEGYSVSREKKESFPLTVTSAQKNPTAFYLCASSMGAGARSSYNSPLHFGNGTRLTVT.

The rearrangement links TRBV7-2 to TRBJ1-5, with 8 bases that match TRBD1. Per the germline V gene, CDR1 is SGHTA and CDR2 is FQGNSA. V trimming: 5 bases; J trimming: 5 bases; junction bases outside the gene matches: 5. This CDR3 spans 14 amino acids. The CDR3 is CASSPTGAYQPQHF. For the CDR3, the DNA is TGTGCCAGCAGCCCGACAGGGGCGTATCAGCCCCAGCATTTT.

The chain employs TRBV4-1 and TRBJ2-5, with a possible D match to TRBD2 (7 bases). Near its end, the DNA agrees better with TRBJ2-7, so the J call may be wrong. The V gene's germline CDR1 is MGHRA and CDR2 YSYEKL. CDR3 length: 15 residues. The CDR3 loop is CASSQERGAGYEQYF. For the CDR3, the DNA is TGCGCCAGCAGCCAAGAACGGGGGGCGGGGTACGAGCAGTACTTC.

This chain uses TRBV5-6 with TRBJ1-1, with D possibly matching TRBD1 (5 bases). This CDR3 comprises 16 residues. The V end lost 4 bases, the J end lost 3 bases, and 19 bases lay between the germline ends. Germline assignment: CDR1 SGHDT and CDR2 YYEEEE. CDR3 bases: TGTGCCAGCAGCAAGAGGCAGGGCATTCGGGACACTGAAGCTTTCTTT. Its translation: CASSKRQGIRDTEAFF.

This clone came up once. CDR3: CASSQDLAGAYDQYF. The DNA of the CDR3 is TGCGCCAGCAGCCAAGACCTAGCGGGGGCCTATGACCAGTACTTC. The chain is built from TRBV4-1 and TRBJ2-5, with 10 bases that match TRBD2. This CDR3 has 15 residues. Germline CDR1 reads MGHRA; CDR2 reads YSYEKL. With V trimmed by 0 bases and J by 10 bases, 8 bases remained unmatched.

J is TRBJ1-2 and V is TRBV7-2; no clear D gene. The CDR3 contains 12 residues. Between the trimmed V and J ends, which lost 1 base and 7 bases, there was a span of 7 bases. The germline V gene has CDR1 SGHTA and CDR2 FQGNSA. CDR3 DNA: TGTGCCAGCAGCTTAGTCGGTCGTGGCTACACCTTC. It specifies CASSLVGRGYTF.

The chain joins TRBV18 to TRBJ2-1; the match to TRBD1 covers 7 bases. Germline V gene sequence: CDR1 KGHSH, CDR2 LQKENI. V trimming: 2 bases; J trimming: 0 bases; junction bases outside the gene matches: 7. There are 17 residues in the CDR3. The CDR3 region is CASSPEEQGPSYNEQFF. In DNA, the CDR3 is TGTGCCAGCTCACCAGAAGAACAGGGGCCCTCCTACAATGAGCAGTTCTTC. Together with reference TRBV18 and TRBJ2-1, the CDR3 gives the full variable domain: NAGVMQNPRHLVRRRGQEARLRCSPMKGHSHVYWYRQLPEEGLKFMVYLQKENIIDESGMPKERFSAEFPKEGPSILRIQQVVRGDSAAYFCASSPEEQGPSYNEQFFGPGTRLTVL.

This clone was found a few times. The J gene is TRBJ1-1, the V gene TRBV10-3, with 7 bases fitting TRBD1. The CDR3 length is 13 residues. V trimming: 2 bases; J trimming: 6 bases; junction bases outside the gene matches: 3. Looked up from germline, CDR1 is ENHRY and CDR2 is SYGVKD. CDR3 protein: CAISETQGAEAFF. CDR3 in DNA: TGTGCCATCAGTGAGACTCAGGGGGCTGAAGCTTTCTTT.

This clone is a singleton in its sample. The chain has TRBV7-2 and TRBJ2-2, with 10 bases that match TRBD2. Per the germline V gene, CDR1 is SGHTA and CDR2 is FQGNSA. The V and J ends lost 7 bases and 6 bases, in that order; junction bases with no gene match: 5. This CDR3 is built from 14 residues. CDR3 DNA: TGTGCCAGCAAAGCTAGCGGGGGCCCCGGGGAGCTGTTTTTT. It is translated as CASKASGGPGELFF.

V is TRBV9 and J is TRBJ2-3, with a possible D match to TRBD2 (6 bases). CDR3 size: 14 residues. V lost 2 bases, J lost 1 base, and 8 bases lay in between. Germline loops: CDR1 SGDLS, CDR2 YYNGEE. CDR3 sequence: CASSVSSGTDTQYF. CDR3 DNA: TGTGCCAGCAGCGTCTCTAGCGGCACAGATACGCAGTATTTT.

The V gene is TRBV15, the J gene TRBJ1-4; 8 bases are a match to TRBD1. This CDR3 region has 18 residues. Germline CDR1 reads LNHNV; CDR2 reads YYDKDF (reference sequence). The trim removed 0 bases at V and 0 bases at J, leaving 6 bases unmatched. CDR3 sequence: CATSRDRQGLSTNEKLFF. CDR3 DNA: TGTGCCACCAGCAGAGATCGACAGGGGCTATCAACTAATGAAAAACTGTTTTTT.

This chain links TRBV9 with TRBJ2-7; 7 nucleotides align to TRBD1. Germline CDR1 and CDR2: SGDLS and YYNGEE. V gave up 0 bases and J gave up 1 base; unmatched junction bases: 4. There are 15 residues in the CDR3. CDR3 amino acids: CASSVAAGGSYEQYF. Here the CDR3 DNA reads TGTGCCAGCAGCGTAGCAGCAGGGGGATCCTACGAGCAGTACTTC.

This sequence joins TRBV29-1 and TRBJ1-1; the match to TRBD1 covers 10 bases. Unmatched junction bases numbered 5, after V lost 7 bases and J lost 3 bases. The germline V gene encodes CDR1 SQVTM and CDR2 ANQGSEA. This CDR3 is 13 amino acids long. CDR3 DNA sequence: TGCAGCGGCCGGACAGGGGGGGACACTGAAGCTTTCTTT. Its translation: CSGRTGGDTEAFF.

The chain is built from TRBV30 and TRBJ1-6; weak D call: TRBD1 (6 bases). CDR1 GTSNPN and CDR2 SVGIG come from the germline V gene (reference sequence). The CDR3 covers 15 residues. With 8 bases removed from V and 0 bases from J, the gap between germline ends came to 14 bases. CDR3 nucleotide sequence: TGTGCCGTGGCAGGGGCCAGCTCCTATAATTCACCCCTCCACTTT. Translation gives CAVAGASSYNSPLHF.

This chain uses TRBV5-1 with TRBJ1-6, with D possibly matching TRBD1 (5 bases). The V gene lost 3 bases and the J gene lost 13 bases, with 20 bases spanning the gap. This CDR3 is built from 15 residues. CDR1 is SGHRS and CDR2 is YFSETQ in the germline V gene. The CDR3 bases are TGCGCCAGCAGCTCAGACAGCTCTATTGGTCTCCCCCTCCACTTT. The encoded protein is CASSSDSSIGLPLHF. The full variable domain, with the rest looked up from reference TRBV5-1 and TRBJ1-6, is KAGVTQTPRYLIKTRGQQVTLSCSPISGHRSVSWYQQTPGQGLQFLFEYFSETQRNKGNFPGRFSGRQFSNSRSEMNVSTLELGDSALYLCASSSDSSIGLPLHFGNGTRLTVT.

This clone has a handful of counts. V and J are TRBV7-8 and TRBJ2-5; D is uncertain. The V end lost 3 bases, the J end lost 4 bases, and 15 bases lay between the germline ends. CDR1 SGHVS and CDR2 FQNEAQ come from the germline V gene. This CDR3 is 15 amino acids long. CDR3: CASSFEDLRGETQYF. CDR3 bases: TGTGCCAGCAGCTTTGAAGATCTTCGAGGAGAGACCCAGTACTTC.